Following are 10 T cell receptor beta chains from one sample sequenced in a study of shared clonotypes between healthy human individuals (dated by TCRdb to 2018 to 2021). The library was generated by the immunoSEQ multiplex PCR assay. As stored in TCRdb, this immuneACCESS dataset retains in-frame rearrangements with V and J assigned. A fraction of the clones does not appear; measured against another copy, unresolved V genes explain less than half of the discrepancy, and the remainder lacks a known reason. The sample table contains 550,000 to 850,000 clones; only one count was recorded for 55% to 80% of them. Of the sample, under 2% falls within the top ten clones. The sample comprised memory CD4+ T cells sorted from blood. The cell subset or site tag for this specimen amounts to: CD45RA-negative fraction. The source of these receptors is a woman aged 25 to 45 in good health.

The chain uses TRBV28 and TRBJ2-7; TRBD2 matches 12 bases. Germline V CDR1 and CDR2: MDHEN, SYDVKM. V dropped 5 bases and J dropped 3; count of bases not matched to a gene: 5. This CDR3 has 15 amino acids. CDR3 nucleotide sequence: TGTGCCAGCAGTGCCCCTAGCGGGAGGGACTACGAGCAGTACTTC. It encodes CASSAPSGRDYEQYF.

This clone was seen a few times. This chain connects TRBV5-1 to TRBJ2-1; TRBD1 matches 7 bases. The V gene end was trimmed by 0 bases and the J gene end by 8 bases; junction bases not matched to a gene: 8. Germline V lookup: CDR1 SGHRS, CDR2 YFSETQ. This CDR3 is built from 15 residues. The CDR3 DNA reads as TGCGCCAGCAGCTTGGCCGGCAGGGGGTTCGATGAGCAGTTCTTC. Encoded protein: CASSLAGRGFDEQFF.

CDR3 sequence (DNA): TGTGCCAGTAGTATAGGGGGGACTAGCGGTCCCACAGATACGCAGTATTTT. Its protein product is CASSIGGTSGPTDTQYF. The gene calls are TRBV19 and TRBJ2-3; 11 bases align to TRBD2. Trimming at V came to 1 base and at J to 2 bases, leaving 5 bases not matched to a gene. The CDR3 is 17 residues long. The germline CDR1 and CDR2 sequences are LNHDA and SQIVND (reference sequence).

This sequence joins TRBV4-1 and TRBJ2-7; D is undetermined. The CDR3 totals 13 residues. Trimming left V 4 bases short and J 3 bases short, with 10 bases between. Germline V CDR1 and CDR2: MGHRA, YSYEKL. The CDR3 is CASSPGFNYEQYF. DNA of the CDR3: TGCGCCAGCAGCCCGGGCTTCAACTACGAGCAGTACTTC.

As DNA, the CDR3 is TGTGCCAGCAATTCACTGAGGGAAAAACTGTTTTTT. Encoded protein: CASNSLREKLFF. This chain uses TRBV28 with TRBJ1-4; no definite D call. The CDR3 covers 12 residues. Trimming left V 7 bases short and J 8 bases short, with 11 bases between. CDR1 and CDR2 (germline): MDHEN, SYDVKM.

The J gene is TRBJ2-3, the V gene TRBV27, with D unclear. CDR1 is MNHEY, CDR2 SMNVEV, per germline (reference sequence). V dropped 5 bases and J dropped 6 bases, with 6 bases sitting between them. This CDR3 comprises 11 residues. The CDR3 loop is CASSKFDTQYF. The CDR3 DNA sequence: TGTGCCAGCAGTAAATTTGATACGCAGTATTTT.

This rearrangement joins TRBV5-1 to TRBJ1-4; 10 bases are a match to TRBD1. Germline-derived CDR1 and CDR2 are SGHRS and YFSETQ. This CDR3 has 14 residues. Losses at the gene ends were 9 bases for V and 8 bases for J; bases not matched to a gene: 10. The CDR3 sequence is CATRTGTGDEKLFF. CDR3 DNA: TGCGCCACAAGGACCGGGACAGGGGACGAAAAACTGTTTTTT.

V usage is TRBV2 and J usage is TRBJ1-5; D uncertain. The CDR3 contains 14 residues. CDR1 SNHLY and CDR2 FYNNEI come from the germline V gene. V was cut by 7 bases and J by 6 bases, with 16 bases left in between. DNA of the CDR3: TGTGCCAGCAAGGCCGACTCGGGGTTTCAGCCCCAGCATTTT. Translated: CASKADSGFQPQHF.

The chain employs TRBV11-2 and TRBJ1-2; D call uncertain. V lost 6 bases to trimming and J lost 2 bases, with 4 bases between them. The V gene's germline CDR1 is SGHAT and CDR2 FQNNGV. CDR3 size: 11 residues. DNA for the CDR3: TGTGCCAGCAGACAAAACTATGGCTACACCTTC. Its protein is CASRQNYGYTF.

The CDR3 loop is CASSLVGGVFSGESEQYF. CDR3 DNA: TGCGCCAGCAGCTTGGTTGGGGGAGTCTTCTCGGGGGAGAGCGAGCAGTACTTC. The chain combines TRBV5-1 with TRBJ2-7; TRBD2 might be the D (6 bases). Germline V CDR1 and CDR2: SGHRS, YFSETQ. The CDR3 is made up of 18 amino acids. The germline V and J ends were trimmed by 0 bases and 6 bases, with 25 bases remaining between them.